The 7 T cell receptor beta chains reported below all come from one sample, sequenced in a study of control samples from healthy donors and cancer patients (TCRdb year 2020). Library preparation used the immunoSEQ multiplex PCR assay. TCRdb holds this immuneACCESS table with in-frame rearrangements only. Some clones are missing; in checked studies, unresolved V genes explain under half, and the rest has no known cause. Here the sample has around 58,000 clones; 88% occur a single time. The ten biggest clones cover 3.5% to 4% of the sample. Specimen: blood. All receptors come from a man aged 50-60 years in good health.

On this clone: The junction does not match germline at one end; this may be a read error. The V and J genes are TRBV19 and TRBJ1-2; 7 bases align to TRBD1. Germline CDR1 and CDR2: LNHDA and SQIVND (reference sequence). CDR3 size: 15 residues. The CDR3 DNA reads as TGTGCCAGTTCCCTACAGGGGTACTCTAACTATGGCTTCACCTTC. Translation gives CASSLQGYSNYGFTF.

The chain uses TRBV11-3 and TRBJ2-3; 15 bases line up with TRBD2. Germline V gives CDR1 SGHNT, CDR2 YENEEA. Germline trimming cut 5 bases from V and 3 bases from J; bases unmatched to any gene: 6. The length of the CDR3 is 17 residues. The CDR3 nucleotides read TGTGCCAGCAGCCCCGGGACTAGCGGGAGGCTAACAGATACGCAGTATTTT. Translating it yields CASSPGTSGRLTDTQYF.

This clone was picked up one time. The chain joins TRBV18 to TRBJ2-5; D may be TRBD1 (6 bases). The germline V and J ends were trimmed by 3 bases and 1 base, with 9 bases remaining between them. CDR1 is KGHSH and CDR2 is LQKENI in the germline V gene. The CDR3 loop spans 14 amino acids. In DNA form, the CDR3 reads TGTGCCAGCTCACCGGGGGCGGGCCAAGAGACCCAGTACTTC. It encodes CASSPGAGQETQYF.

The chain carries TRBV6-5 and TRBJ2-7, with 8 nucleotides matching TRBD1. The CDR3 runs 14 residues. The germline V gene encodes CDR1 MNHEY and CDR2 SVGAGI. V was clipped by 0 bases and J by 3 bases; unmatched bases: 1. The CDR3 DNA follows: TGTGCCAGCAGTTACTCGACAGGGGACTACGAGCAGTACTTC. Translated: CASSYSTGDYEQYF.

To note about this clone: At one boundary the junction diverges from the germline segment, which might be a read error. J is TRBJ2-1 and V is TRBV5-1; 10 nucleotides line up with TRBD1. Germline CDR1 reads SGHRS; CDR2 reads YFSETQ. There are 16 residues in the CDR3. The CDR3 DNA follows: TGCGCCAGCAGGCGGGGGACAGGGGTCGGGAACAATCAGCAGTTCTTC. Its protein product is CASRRGTGVGNNQQFF. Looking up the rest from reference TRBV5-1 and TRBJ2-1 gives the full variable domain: KAGVTQTPRYLIKTRGQQVTLSCSPISGHRSVSWYQQTPGQGLQFLFEYFSETQRNKGNFPGRFSGRQFSNSRSEMNVSTLELGDSALYLCASRRGTGVGNNQQFFGPGTRLTVL.

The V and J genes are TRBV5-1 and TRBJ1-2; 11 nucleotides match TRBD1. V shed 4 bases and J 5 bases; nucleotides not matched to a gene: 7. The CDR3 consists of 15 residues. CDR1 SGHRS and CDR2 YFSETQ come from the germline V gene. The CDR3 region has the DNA TGCGCCAGCAGCCCCGGACAGGGGGCGCGGTATGGCTACACCTTC. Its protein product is CASSPGQGARYGYTF.

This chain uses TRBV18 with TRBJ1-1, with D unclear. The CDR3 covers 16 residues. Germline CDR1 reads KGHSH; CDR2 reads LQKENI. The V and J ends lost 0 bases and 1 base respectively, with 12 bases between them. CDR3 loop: CASSPPTKGGNTEAFF. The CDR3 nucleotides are TGTGCCAGCTCACCACCCACGAAGGGAGGGAACACTGAAGCTTTCTTT.